Following are 3 T cell receptor beta chains from one sample sequenced in a study of regulatory T cells in long-lasting Graves disease. As for time point: newly diagnosed GD, antithyroid drugs for less than 3 months. Making the TCR library involved RNA that had been extracted from PBMCs. Arm-PCR with iRepertoire HTBI primers amplified the CDR3 regions for these TCR beta libraries. MiXCR was run by TCRdb on the multiplex PCR reads, yielding one entry per CDR3 protein. The table has under 300,000 distinct CDR3 sequences, 20% to 25% seen once. Source: peripheral blood mononuclear cells (PBMCs), taken at new diagnosis, from a patient treated with antithyroid drugs. The origin of the receptors is a female donor with Graves disease.

This clonotype was seen a few times. The chain has TRBV6-1 and TRBJ1-6; 9 nucleotides align to TRBD1. Germline CDR1 reads MNHNS; CDR2 reads SASEGT. There are 13 residues in the CDR3. V shed 8 bases and J 12 bases; nucleotides not matched to a gene: 8. As DNA, the CDR3 is TGTGCCAGCCTGGACAGGGGAAGGGAACCCCTCCACTTT. Amino acids: CASLDRGREPLHF.

Remarks on this clonotype: A much larger clonotype is one base distant, so this may be a read error. The chain has TRBV7-9 and TRBJ2-2, with D possibly matching TRBD2 (5 bases). The germline gives CDR1 SEHNR, CDR2 FQNEAQ (reference sequence). The CDR3 length is 16 residues. The CDR3 bases are TGTGCCAGCCATTCAGTAACAGCATCGAACACCGGGGAGCTGTCTTTT. Its protein is CASHSVTASNTGELSF.

This clonotype occurred many times. The V and J genes are TRBV5-1 and TRBJ2-7, with TRBD1 matching 9 bases. Germline CDR1 is SGHRS and CDR2 is YFSETQ. The CDR3 runs to 15 residues. Unmatched junction bases numbered 2, after V lost 1 base and J lost 0 bases. The CDR3 is CASSLYRGHSYEQYF. CDR3 coding DNA: TGCGCCAGCAGCTTGTACAGGGGGCACTCCTACGAGCAGTACTTC.